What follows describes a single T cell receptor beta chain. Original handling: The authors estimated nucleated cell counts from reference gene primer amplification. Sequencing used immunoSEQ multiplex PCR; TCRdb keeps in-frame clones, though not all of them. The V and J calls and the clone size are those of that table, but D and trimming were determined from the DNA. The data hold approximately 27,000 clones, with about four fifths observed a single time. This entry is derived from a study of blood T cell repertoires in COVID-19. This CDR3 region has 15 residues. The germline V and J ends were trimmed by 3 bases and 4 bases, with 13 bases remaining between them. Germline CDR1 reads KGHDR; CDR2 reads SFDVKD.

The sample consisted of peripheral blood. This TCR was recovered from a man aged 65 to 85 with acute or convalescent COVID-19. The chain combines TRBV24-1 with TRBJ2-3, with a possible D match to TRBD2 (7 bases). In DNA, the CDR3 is TGTGCCACCAGTGATCGTGGGGGGGCCGCAGATACGCAGTATTTT. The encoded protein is CATSDRGGAADTQYF.